This T cell receptor beta chain is drawn from a study of blood T cell repertoires in COVID-19. As for the study in general: From T cells, B-cell-depleted T cells, or PBMCs came the material, which was cDNA or gDNA.

Ten or more counts support this clone. The protocol was immunoSEQ multiplex PCR, while the TCRdb copy is restricted to in-frame clones and leaves out a portion. The sample consists of 50,000 to 70,000 clones, around 79% of them appearing once. V gave up 2 bases and J gave up 2 bases, with 19 bases separating them. Germline V gives CDR1 GTSNPN, CDR2 SVGIG (reference sequence). The CDR3 length is 16 residues. This sequence originates from a man in his 60s with acute or convalescent COVID-19. The rearrangement uses TRBV30 and TRBJ2-7; no firm D call. The sequenced sample consisted of peripheral blood. The CDR3 spells CAWSPPTLLRPYEQYF. CDR3 sequence (DNA): TGTGCCTGGAGTCCTCCCACCCTATTGCGGCCCTACGAGCAGTACTTC.